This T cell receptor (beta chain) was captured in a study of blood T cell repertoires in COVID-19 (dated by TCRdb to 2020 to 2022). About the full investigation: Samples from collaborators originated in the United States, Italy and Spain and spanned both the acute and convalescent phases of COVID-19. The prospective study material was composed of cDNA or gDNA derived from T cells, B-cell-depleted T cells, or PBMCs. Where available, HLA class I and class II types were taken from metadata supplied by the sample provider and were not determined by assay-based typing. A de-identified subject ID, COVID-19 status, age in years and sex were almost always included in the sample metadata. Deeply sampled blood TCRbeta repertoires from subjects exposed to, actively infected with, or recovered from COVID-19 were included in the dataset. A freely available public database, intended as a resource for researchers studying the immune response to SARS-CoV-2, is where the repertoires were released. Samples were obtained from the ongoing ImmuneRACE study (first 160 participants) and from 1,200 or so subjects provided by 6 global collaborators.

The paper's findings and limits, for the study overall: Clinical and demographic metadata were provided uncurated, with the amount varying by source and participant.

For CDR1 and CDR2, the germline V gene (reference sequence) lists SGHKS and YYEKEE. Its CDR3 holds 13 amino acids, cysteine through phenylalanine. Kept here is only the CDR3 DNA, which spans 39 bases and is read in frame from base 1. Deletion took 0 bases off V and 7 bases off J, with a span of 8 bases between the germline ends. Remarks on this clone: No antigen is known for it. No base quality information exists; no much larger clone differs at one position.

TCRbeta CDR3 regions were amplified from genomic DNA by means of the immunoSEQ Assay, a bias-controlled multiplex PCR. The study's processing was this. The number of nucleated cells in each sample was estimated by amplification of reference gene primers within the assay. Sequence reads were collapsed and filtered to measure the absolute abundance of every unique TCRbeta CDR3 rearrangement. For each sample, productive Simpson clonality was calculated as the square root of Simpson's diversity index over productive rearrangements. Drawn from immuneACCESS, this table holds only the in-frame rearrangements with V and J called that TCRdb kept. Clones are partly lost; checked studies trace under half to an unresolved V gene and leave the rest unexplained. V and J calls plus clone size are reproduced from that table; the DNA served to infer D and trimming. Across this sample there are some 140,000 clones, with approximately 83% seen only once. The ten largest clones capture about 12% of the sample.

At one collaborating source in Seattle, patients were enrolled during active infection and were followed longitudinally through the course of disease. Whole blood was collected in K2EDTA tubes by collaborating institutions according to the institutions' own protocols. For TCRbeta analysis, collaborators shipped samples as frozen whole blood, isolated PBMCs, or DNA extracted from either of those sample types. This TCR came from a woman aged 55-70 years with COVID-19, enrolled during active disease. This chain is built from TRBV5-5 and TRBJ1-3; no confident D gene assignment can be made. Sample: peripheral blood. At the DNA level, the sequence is TGTGCCAGCAGCTTGGCACCGGGGAACACCATATATTTT. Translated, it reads CASSLAPGNTIYF. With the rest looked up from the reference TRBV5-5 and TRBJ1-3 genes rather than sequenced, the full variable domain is DAGVTQSPTHLIKTRGQQVTLRCSPISGHKSVSWYQQVLGQGPQFIFQYYEKEERGRGNFPDRFSARQFPNYSSELNVNALLLGDSALYLCASSLAPGNTIYFGEGSWLTVV.